The clone carrying this T cell receptor beta chain was seen many times. The data were obtained in a study of T cells in Graves' hyperthyroidism and ophthalmopathy. Researchers amplified the TCR beta CDR3 regions from RNA transcripts. First-round RT-PCR of the TCR CDR3 relied on the HTBI primer set. One entry per CDR3 protein results from TCRdb running MiXCR on the multiplex PCR reads. The profile shows 350,000 to 400,000 distinct CDR3 sequences, less than 20% of them singletons. This CDR3 spans 16 amino acids. Germline loops: CDR1 MNHEY, CDR2 SVGAGI. Trimming took off 0 bases at V and 1 base at J, with 13 bases between the two ends.

This clonotype originated in a man between 18 and 35 years old with Graves' ophthalmopathy. The gene calls are TRBV6-5 and TRBJ2-7; unclear D gene. Sequenced material: blood. CDR3 sequence: CASSYSATPTSYEQYF. Written as DNA, the CDR3 is TGTGCCAGCAGTTACTCGGCGACGCCGACTTCCTACGAGCAGTACTTC.